This section outlines one TCR beta chain sequence together with its context. Antigen specificity is unknown. The CDR3 has 15 residues. Trimming cost V 0 bases and J 5 bases, with 13 bases left between them. The V gene's germline CDR1 is SGHAT and CDR2 FQNNGV. This sample stems from a study of OX40 agonist ivuxolimab in advanced cancers. Findings and limits, study-wide: Partial responders dosed at 0.1-3.0 mg/kg displayed clonal expansion ranking among the lowest.

Blood was sampled at baseline, cycle 4 day 1, and cycle 7 day 1. Sequencing was performed with immunoSEQ multiplex PCR; in TCRdb, only in-frame clones are kept and a portion is missing. Among 70,000 to 95,000 clones listed, approximately 90% were seen once. The sequences come from CD4+ or CD8+ T cells sorted from blood, collected in a trial of the OX40 agonist ivuxolimab. The V call is TRBV11-2, the J call TRBJ2-5; the D is unclear. This receptor was obtained from an adult with an advanced solid tumor such as melanoma, head and neck, liver or kidney cancer. CDR3 region: CASSLDLSRVETQYF. In DNA form, the CDR3 reads TGTGCCAGCAGCTTAGATCTGAGTAGGGTGGAGACCCAGTACTTC.